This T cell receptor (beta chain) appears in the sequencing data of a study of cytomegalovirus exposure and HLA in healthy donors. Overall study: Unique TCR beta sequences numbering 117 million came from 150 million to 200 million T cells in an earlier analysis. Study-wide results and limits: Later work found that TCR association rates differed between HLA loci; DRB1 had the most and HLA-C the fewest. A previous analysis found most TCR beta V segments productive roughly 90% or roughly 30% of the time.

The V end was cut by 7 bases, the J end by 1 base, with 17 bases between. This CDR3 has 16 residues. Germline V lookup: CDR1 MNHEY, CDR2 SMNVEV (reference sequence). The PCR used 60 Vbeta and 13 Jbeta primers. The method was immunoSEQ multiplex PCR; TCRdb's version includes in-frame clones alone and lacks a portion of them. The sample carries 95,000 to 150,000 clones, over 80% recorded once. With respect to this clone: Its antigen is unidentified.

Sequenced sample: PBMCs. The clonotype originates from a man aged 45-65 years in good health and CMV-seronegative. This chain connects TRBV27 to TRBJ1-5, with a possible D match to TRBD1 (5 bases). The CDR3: CASNPRGGGSNQPQHF. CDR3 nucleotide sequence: TGTGCCAGCAATCCGAGGGGTGGAGGGAGCAATCAGCCCCAGCATTTT.